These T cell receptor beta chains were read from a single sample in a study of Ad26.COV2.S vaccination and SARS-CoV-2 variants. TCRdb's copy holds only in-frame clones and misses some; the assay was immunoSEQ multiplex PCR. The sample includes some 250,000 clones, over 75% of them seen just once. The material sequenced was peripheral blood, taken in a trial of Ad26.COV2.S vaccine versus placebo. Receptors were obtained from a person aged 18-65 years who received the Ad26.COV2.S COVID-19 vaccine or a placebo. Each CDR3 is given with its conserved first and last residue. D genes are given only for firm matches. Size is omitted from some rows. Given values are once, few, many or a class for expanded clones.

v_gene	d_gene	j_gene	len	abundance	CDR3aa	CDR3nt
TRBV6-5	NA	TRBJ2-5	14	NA	CASSYWGQGKTQYF	TGTGCCAGCAGTTACTGGGGACAAGGAAAGACCCAGTACTTC
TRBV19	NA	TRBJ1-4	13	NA	CASSSQGYEKLFF	TGTGCCAGTAGTAGTCAGGGGTACGAAAAACTGTTTTTT
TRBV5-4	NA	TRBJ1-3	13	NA	CASSLGEENTIYF	TGTGCCAGCAGCTTAGGGGAAGAAAACACCATATATTTT
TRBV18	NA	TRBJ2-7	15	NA	CASSPRDGRTYEQYF	TGTGCCAGCTCACCACGAGATGGACGGACCTACGAGCAGTACTTC
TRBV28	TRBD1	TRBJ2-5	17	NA	CASSPNSGTGGWETQYF	TGTGCCAGCAGTCCAAATTCCGGGACAGGGGGTTGGGAGACCCAGTACTTC
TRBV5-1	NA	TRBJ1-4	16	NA	CASSLIPGQGNEKLFF	TGCGCCAGCAGCCTTATCCCGGGACAAGGCAATGAAAAACTGTTTTTT
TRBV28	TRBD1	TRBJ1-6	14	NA	CASKQGLRNSPLHF	TGTGCCAGTAAACAGGGGTTACGGAATTCACCCCTCCACTTT
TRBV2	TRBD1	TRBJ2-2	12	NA	CASRQGAGELFF	TGTGCCTCCCGACAGGGGGCCGGGGAGCTGTTTTTT
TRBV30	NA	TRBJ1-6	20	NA	CAWSYRGGSTYSSYNSPLHF	TGTGCCTGGAGTTACCGCGGAGGATCAACTTACAGCTCCTATAATTCACCCCTCCACTTT
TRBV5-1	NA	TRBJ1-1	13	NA	CASTGQPNTEAFF	TGCGCCAGTACGGGACAACCGAACACTGAAGCTTTCTTT
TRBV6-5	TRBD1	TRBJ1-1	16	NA	CASSYTLRQGGTEAFF	TGTGCCAGCAGTTACACTTTAAGACAGGGCGGGACTGAAGCTTTCTTT
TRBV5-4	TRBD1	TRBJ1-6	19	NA	CASSLRQGARSSYNSPLHF	TGTGCCAGCAGCTTGAGACAGGGGGCCAGGAGCTCCTATAATTCACCCCTCCACTTT
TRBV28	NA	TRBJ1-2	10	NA	CAAANYGYTF	TGTGCCGCGGCTAACTATGGCTACACCTTC
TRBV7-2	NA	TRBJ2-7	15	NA	CASSLPRDSAYEQYF	TGTGCCAGCAGTTTACCCCGGGACTCCGCCTACGAGCAGTACTTC
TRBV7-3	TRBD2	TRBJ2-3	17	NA	CASSLTSGTTSTDTQYF	TGTGCCAGCAGCTTAACGAGCGGGACTACTAGCACAGATACGCAGTATTTT
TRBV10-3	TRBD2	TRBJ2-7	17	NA	CAITQGAGGSGSYEQYF	TGTGCCATCACCCAGGGAGCGGGGGGGAGCGGGTCCTACGAGCAGTACTTC
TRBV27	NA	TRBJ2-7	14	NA	CASSPNGANYEQYF	TGTGCCAGCAGTCCCAACGGGGCGAACTACGAGCAGTACTTC
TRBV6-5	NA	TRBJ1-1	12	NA	CASSGWLTEAFF	TGTGCCAGCAGCGGATGGCTCACTGAAGCTTTCTTT
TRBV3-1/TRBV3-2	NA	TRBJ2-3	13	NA	CASSQIGIDTQYF	TGTGCCAGCAGCCAAATCGGAATAGATACGCAGTATTTT
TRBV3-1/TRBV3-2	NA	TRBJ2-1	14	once	CASSQAPSYNEQFF	TGTGCCAGCAGCCAAGCCCCCTCCTACAATGAGCAGTTCTTC
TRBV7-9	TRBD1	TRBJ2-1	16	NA	CASSYGSRAGGHEQFF	TGTGCCAGCAGCTATGGGAGTCGGGCAGGGGGCCATGAGCAGTTCTTC
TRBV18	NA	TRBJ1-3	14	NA	CASSSFRSGNTIYF	TGTGCCAGCTCATCTTTTCGCTCTGGAAACACCATATATTTT
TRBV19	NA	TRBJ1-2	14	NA	CASSHPGPIYGYTF	TGTGCCAGTAGCCACCCTGGACCGATCTATGGCTACACCTTC
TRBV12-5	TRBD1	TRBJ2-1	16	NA	CASGLVLGQGAVEQFF	TGTGCTAGTGGTTTGGTACTCGGACAGGGGGCGGTTGAGCAGTTCTTC
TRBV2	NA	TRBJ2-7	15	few	CASSDTSFSRYEQYF	TGTGCCAGCAGTGACACTAGCTTTTCCAGGTACGAGCAGTACTTC